These 11 T cell receptor beta chains were sequenced from one sample in a study of cytomegalovirus exposure and HLA in healthy donors. Using immunoSEQ multiplex PCR, the repertoire was profiled, and TCRdb retains in-frame clones only, with some absent. There are roughly 270,000 clones in the sample; 85% to 90% occur only once, and roughly 1% lies in the top ten. Sequencing was done on a sample of PBMCs. These receptors all come from a woman under 30 in good health and CMV-seronegative.

The chain joins TRBV27 to TRBJ2-2; D is unclear. In germline, CDR1 is MNHEY, CDR2 SMNVEV (reference sequence). There are 14 residues in the CDR3. Trimming shortened V by 5 bases and J by 1 base, and 8 bases separated the two germline ends. This CDR3 is CASSPPKNTGELFF. CDR3 bases: TGTGCCAGCAGTCCCCCTAAGAACACCGGGGAGCTGTTTTTT.

V is TRBV9 and J is TRBJ2-1, with 12 bases matching TRBD2. CDR1 and CDR2 (germline): SGDLS, YYNGEE. The CDR3 spans 15 residues. Germline trimming cut 0 bases from V and 6 bases from J; bases unmatched to any gene: 1. The CDR3 spells CASSVGLAGVNEQFF. The CDR3 region has the DNA TGTGCCAGCAGCGTAGGACTAGCGGGAGTCAATGAGCAGTTCTTC.

The chain carries TRBV28 and TRBJ1-1; TRBD1 matches at 11 bases. Looked up from germline, CDR1 is MDHEN and CDR2 is SYDVKM. The J segment lost 3 bases and the V segment lost 6 bases, leaving 6 bases of the junction unmatched. This CDR3 spans 15 amino acids. The DNA of the CDR3 is TGTGCCAGCAGATCGGGACAGGGGGTATACACTGAAGCTTTCTTT. It translates to CASRSGQGVYTEAFF. The whole variable domain, remainder taken from reference TRBV28 and TRBJ1-1, is DVKVTQSSRYLVKRTGEKVFLECVQDMDHENMFWYRQDPGLGLRLIYFSYDVKMKEKGDIPEGYSVSREKKERFSLILESASTNQTSMYLCASRSGQGVYTEAFFGQGTRLTVV.

The V gene is TRBV9, the J gene TRBJ1-1, with 8 nucleotides matching TRBD1. Germline V CDR1 and CDR2: SGDLS, YYNGEE. J lost 6 bases, V lost 0 bases, and 7 bases had no gene match. The CDR3 runs to 15 residues. The CDR3 loop is CASSVGRQGIAEAFF. CDR3 DNA sequence: TGTGCCAGCAGCGTAGGGCGACAGGGGATCGCTGAAGCTTTCTTT.

This chain connects TRBV27 to TRBJ2-3; 15 bases are a match to TRBD2. Germline CDR1 reads MNHEY; CDR2 reads SMNVEV (reference sequence). The junction had 16 bases not matched to a gene; V was cut back by 6 bases and J by 0 bases. CDR3 length: 21 amino acids. CDR3 in DNA: TGTGCCAGCAGATCAAGAGGGACTAGCGGGAGGAGGGGGACTAGCACAGATACGCAGTATTTT. Translation: CASRSRGTSGRRGTSTDTQYF.

The chain links TRBV5-1 to TRBJ1-2; D might be TRBD1 (6 bases). The CDR3 totals 13 residues. Between the trimmed V and J ends, which lost 5 bases and 3 bases, there was a span of 11 bases. The germline V gene has CDR1 SGHRS and CDR2 YFSETQ. The CDR3 loop reads CASRETGYYGYTF. For the CDR3, the DNA is TGCGCCAGCAGAGAGACAGGCTACTATGGCTACACCTTC.

Of note for this clone: The junction differs from germline at one of its ends, possibly a read error. This chain links TRBV20-1 with TRBJ1-2; D uncertain. CDR1 DFQATT and CDR2 SNEGSKA come from the germline V gene (reference sequence). The CDR3 has 10 residues. The CDR3 sequence: CSVADLAWPF. The DNA for the CDR3 is TGCAGTGTCGCGGACTTGGCTTGGCCCTTC.

This clone was found a few times. This chain joins TRBV2 and TRBJ2-3; 8 nucleotides align to TRBD2. This CDR3 spans 14 amino acids. From germline, CDR1 is SNHLY and CDR2 FYNNEI. The junction had 1 base not matched to a gene; V was cut back by 5 bases and J by 0 bases. This CDR3 is CASSSSGSTDTQYF. CDR3 coding DNA: TGTGCCAGCAGTTCTAGCGGGAGCACAGATACGCAGTATTTT.

This chain links TRBV6-5 with TRBJ2-1; TRBD2 aligns across 8 bases. Germline CDR1 reads MNHEY; CDR2 reads SVGAGI. Losses at the gene ends were 5 bases for V and 6 bases for J; bases not matched to a gene: 3. The CDR3 covers 13 residues. This chain's CDR3 is CASSPRGGNEQFF. For the CDR3, the DNA is TGTGCCAGCAGTCCACGGGGGGGCAATGAGCAGTTCTTC.

The chain employs TRBV27 and TRBJ2-3; 10 bases agree with TRBD2. V gave up 7 bases and J gave up 6 bases; unmatched junction bases: 16. Germline CDR1 is MNHEY and CDR2 is SMNVEV (reference sequence). The CDR3 is made up of 17 amino acids. CDR3 in amino acids: CASTPNGLAGVWDTQYF. CDR3 DNA sequence: TGTGCCAGCACCCCTAACGGCCTAGCGGGAGTTTGGGATACGCAGTATTTT.

The V gene is TRBV5-1, the J gene TRBJ2-3, with D perhaps TRBD2 (6 bases). CDR3 size: 16 residues. CDR1 is SGHRS and CDR2 is YFSETQ in the germline V gene. Trimming cost V 6 bases and J 0 bases, with 17 bases left between them. CDR3 amino acids: CASISGERISTDTQYF. For the CDR3, the DNA is TGCGCCAGCATCTCGGGGGAACGCATTAGCACAGATACGCAGTATTTT.